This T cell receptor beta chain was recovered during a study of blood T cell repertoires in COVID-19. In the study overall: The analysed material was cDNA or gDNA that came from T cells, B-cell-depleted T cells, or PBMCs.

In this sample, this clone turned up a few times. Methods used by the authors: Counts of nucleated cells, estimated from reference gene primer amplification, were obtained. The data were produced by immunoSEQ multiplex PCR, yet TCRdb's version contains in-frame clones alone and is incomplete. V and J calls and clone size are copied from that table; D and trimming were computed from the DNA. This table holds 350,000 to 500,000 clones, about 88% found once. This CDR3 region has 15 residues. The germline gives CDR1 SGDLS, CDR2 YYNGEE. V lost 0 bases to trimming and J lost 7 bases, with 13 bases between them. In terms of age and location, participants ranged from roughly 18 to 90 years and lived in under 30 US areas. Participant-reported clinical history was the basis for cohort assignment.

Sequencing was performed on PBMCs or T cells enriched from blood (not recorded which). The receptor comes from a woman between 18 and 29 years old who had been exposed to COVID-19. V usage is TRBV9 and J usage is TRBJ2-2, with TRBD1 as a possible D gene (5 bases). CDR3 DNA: TGTGCCAGCAGCGTAGAAGTGGGGCAGGGCGGGGAGCTGTTTTTT. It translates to CASSVEVGQGGELFF.